This T cell receptor beta chain was documented in a study of OX40 agonist ivuxolimab in advanced cancers. This clone turned up a few times. Its target is not known. V lost 1 base, J lost 8 bases, and 17 bases lay in between. Looked up from germline, CDR1 is LGHNA and CDR2 is YSLEER. The CDR3 totals 15 residues. Study findings and constraints: On average, CD8+ T cells showed a greater number of expanded clones than CD4+.

Repertoires were generated with immunoSEQ multiplex PCR, while TCRdb's copy carries only in-frame clones and drops some. The table records about 79,000 clones, approximately 80% of them present only once. This TCR derives from an adult with an advanced solid tumor such as melanoma, head and neck, liver or kidney cancer. The sample was CD4+ or CD8+ T cells sorted from blood, taken in a trial of the OX40 agonist ivuxolimab. The chain recombines TRBV4-3 with TRBJ1-1; D call uncertain. The CDR3: CASSQGLEVATEAFF. CDR3 sequence (DNA): TGCGCCAGCAGCCAAGGATTGGAGGTCGCTACCGAAGCTTTCTTT.